A single sample is the source of the 20 T cell receptor beta chains below, sequenced in a study of blood T cell repertoires in COVID-19. Clones were read by immunoSEQ multiplex PCR, and TCRdb kept only the in-frame ones, dropping some. Among about 300,000 clones listed, under 90% were seen once. The sequenced material came from PBMCs or T cells enriched from blood (not recorded which). These receptors were obtained from a woman aged 50 to 60 who had been exposed to COVID-19.

The chain uses TRBV18 and TRBJ2-7, with 7 bases that match TRBD1. Germline loops: CDR1 KGHSH, CDR2 LQKENI. The junction had 7 bases not matched to a gene; V was cut back by 4 bases and J by 4 bases. This CDR3 region has 14 residues. CDR3 sequence: CASSLSRDSYEQYF. The DNA for the CDR3 is TGTGCCAGCTCACTGTCCCGGGACAGTTACGAGCAGTACTTC.

This chain uses TRBV7-6 with TRBJ2-2; D is ambiguous. Trimming left V 1 base short and J 4 bases short, with 10 bases between. This CDR3 is 15 amino acids long. CDR1 is SGHVS and CDR2 is FNYEAQ in the germline V gene. CDR3 residues: CASSLGQAGTGELFF. CDR3 bases: TGTGCCAGCAGCTTAGGGCAGGCTGGCACCGGGGAGCTGTTTTTT.

The rearrangement joins TRBV7-9 to TRBJ2-7, with 10 bases identical to TRBD2. The CDR3 loop spans 15 amino acids. After removal of 6 bases from V and 6 bases from J, the junction contained 11 bases not matched to a gene. The V gene's germline CDR1 is SEHNR and CDR2 FQNEAQ (reference sequence). CDR3 sequence (DNA): TGTGCCAGCAGTGTTTTGGGACTAGCGCCCTTCGAGCAGTACTTC. This sequence encodes CASSVLGLAPFEQYF.

This chain links TRBV4-2 with TRBJ2-1; tentative D call: TRBD2 (5 bases). CDR1 and CDR2 from the germline V gene are LGHNA and YNFKEQ. The CDR3 has 14 residues. Trimming shortened V by 8 bases and J by 9 bases, and 20 bases separated the two germline ends. CDR3 sequence: CASSPEAGRAEQFF. DNA of the CDR3: TGTGCCAGCTCCCCGGAGGCAGGTAGAGCTGAGCAGTTCTTC.

This clone was seen just once. V is TRBV5-4 and J is TRBJ2-5; the match to TRBD2 covers 7 bases. J lost 2 bases, V lost 0 bases, and 13 bases had no gene match. This CDR3 region has 18 residues. Germline CDR1 is SGHNT and CDR2 is YYREEE (reference sequence). In DNA form, the CDR3 reads TGTGCCAGCAGCTTGGGACCCATTAGCGGGCCTACGCAAGAGACCCAGTACTTC. Translating it yields CASSLGPISGPTQETQYF.

The chain couples TRBV19 to TRBJ2-7; no reliable D call. The CDR3 runs 13 residues. Between the trimmed V and J ends, which lost 2 bases and 2 bases, there was a span of 7 bases. Germline V gives CDR1 LNHDA, CDR2 SQIVND (reference sequence). The CDR3 DNA sequence: TGTGCCAGTAGTATATCGAGAACCTACGAGCAGTACTTC. Translated: CASSISRTYEQYF.

This clone showed up just once. V is TRBV5-1 and J is TRBJ1-3, with a tentative D call TRBD1 (5 bases). Germline lookup yields CDR1 SGHRS and CDR2 YFSETQ. CDR3 size: 16 residues. The germline V and J ends were trimmed by 0 bases and 1 base, with 11 bases remaining between them. CDR3 residues: CASSLGQGLSGNTIYF. In DNA, the CDR3 is TGCGCCAGCAGCTTGGGGCAGGGCCTTTCTGGAAACACCATATATTTT.

This clone was recorded only once. The chain is built from TRBV5-1 and TRBJ1-1, with D possibly TRBD1 on 5 matching bases. V shed 1 base and J shed 2 bases, with 12 bases lying between them. This CDR3 spans 15 amino acids. CDR1 and CDR2 (germline): SGHRS, YFSETQ. The CDR3 sequence is CASSLSAGFNTEAFF. In nucleotides, the CDR3 is TGCGCCAGCAGCTTGTCGGCAGGGTTTAACACTGAAGCTTTCTTT. Complete variable domain (other parts from reference TRBV5-1 and TRBJ1-1): KAGVTQTPRYLIKTRGQQVTLSCSPISGHRSVSWYQQTPGQGLQFLFEYFSETQRNKGNFPGRFSGRQFSNSRSEMNVSTLELGDSALYLCASSLSAGFNTEAFFGQGTRLTVV.

V and J are TRBV5-1 and TRBJ1-2; 10 bases map to TRBD1. The ends lost 4 bases at V and 0 bases at J; junction bases unmatched: 9. Germline loops: CDR1 SGHRS, CDR2 YFSETQ. The CDR3 runs 17 residues. The CDR3 bases are TGCGCCAGCAGCCTGGGCGGACAGGGGGTATCTAACTATGGCTACACCTTC. Translating it yields CASSLGGQGVSNYGYTF.

The genes are TRBV6-5 and TRBJ1-6; perhaps TRBD1 as D (5 bases). Germline CDR1 reads MNHEY; CDR2 reads SVGAGI. The CDR3 contains 15 residues. V lost 6 bases to trimming and J lost 5 bases, with 14 bases between them. The CDR3 sequence is CASRPGFWDNSPLHF. The CDR3 bases are TGTGCCAGCAGGCCAGGGTTCTGGGATAATTCACCCCTCCACTTT.

This chain links TRBV7-9 with TRBJ2-1; a possible D gene is TRBD2 (6 bases). CDR3 length equals 15 residues. In germline, CDR1 is SEHNR, CDR2 FQNEAQ (reference sequence). Deletions cut 3 bases from V and 0 bases from J, with 9 bases between. The CDR3 region is CASSFGGASYNEQFF. CDR3 DNA: TGTGCCAGCAGCTTTGGCGGGGCCTCCTACAATGAGCAGTTCTTC.

The V gene is TRBV6-5, the J gene TRBJ1-2; perhaps TRBD1 as D (5 bases). The CDR3 extends over 13 amino acids. V was cut by 6 bases and J by 4 bases, with 12 bases left in between. Looked up from germline, CDR1 is MNHEY and CDR2 is SVGAGI. The CDR3 DNA follows: TGTGCCAGCAGGCCCTCCAGGGTCTATGGCTACACCTTC. Encoded protein: CASRPSRVYGYTF.

The J gene is TRBJ1-4, the V gene TRBV19; maybe TRBD1 (5 bases). CDR1 LNHDA and CDR2 SQIVND come from the germline V gene (reference sequence). The CDR3 loop spans 14 amino acids. V lost 6 bases, J lost 7 bases, and 15 bases lay in between. The CDR3 sequence: CASRRTAGGEKLFF. The CDR3 coding sequence is TGTGCCAGTAGGAGGACCGCGGGGGGTGAAAAACTGTTTTTT.

This chain connects TRBV7-8 to TRBJ2-3; perhaps TRBD2 as D (7 bases). Germline V gene data show CDR1 as SGHVS and CDR2 as FQNEAQ. Trimming pared 1 base from V and 2 bases from J, leaving 13 bases between. CDR3 length: 16 residues. The CDR3 protein is CASSLGVGGPTDTQYF. DNA for the CDR3: TGTGCCAGCAGCTTAGGTGTGGGGGGGCCCACAGATACGCAGTATTTT. Full variable domain (remainder filled in from reference TRBV7-8 and TRBJ2-3): GAGVSQSPRYKVAKRGQDVALRCDPISGHVSLFWYQQALGQGPEFLTYFQNEAQLDKSGLPSDRFFAERPEGSVSTLKIQRTQQEDSAVYLCASSLGVGGPTDTQYFGPGTRLTVL.

In DNA, the CDR3 is TGCGCCAGCAGCCATAAAGGACAGGGGATAATCTACGAGCAGTACTTC. Protein product: CASSHKGQGIIYEQYF. V is TRBV4-1 and J is TRBJ2-7, with 9 bases matching TRBD1. CDR1 and CDR2 from the germline V gene are MGHRA and YSYEKL. V dropped 3 bases and J dropped 3; count of bases not matched to a gene: 9. The CDR3 has 16 amino acids.

The J gene is TRBJ2-1, the V gene TRBV28, with 15 bases matching TRBD2. This CDR3 region has 15 residues. V lost 2 bases to trimming and J lost 9 bases; unmatched junction nucleotides: 2. Germline-derived CDR1 and CDR2 are MDHEN and SYDVKM. The CDR3 region has the DNA TGTGCCAGCAGTTTACGGACTAGCGGGGGGGCTGAGCAGTTCTTC. Its translation is CASSLRTSGGAEQFF.

The chain employs TRBV19 and TRBJ2-5; D remains unclear. V lost 5 bases, J lost 5 bases, and 15 bases lay in between. CDR3 length: 14 amino acids. Germline loops: CDR1 LNHDA, CDR2 SQIVND (reference sequence). Here the CDR3 reads CASSVGLQSETQYF. The CDR3 DNA is TGTGCCAGTAGTGTAGGGTTGCAGTCGGAGACCCAGTACTTC.

CDR3 sequence (DNA): TGCGCCAGCAGCTTGGCTTGGGGGGGTACCGACGAGCAGTACTTC. It translates to CASSLAWGGTDEQYF. The gene calls are TRBV5-1 and TRBJ2-7; TRBD2 agrees at 7 bases. The CDR3 has 15 residues. The junction had 8 bases not matched to a gene; V was cut back by 0 bases and J by 5 bases. Germline V gives CDR1 SGHRS, CDR2 YFSETQ.

This chain joins TRBV24-1 and TRBJ2-1, with TRBD2 matching over 12 bases. The CDR3 extends over 19 amino acids. Per the germline V gene, CDR1 is KGHDR and CDR2 is SFDVKD. V dropped 2 bases and J dropped 5; count of bases not matched to a gene: 12. CDR3 nucleotide sequence: TGTGCCACCAGTGATTCACTAGCGGGGGGCCGGAACGAGGACAATGAGCAGTTCTTC. Its translation: CATSDSLAGGRNEDNEQFF.

The V and J genes are TRBV7-8 and TRBJ2-5; 13 nucleotides agree with TRBD2. The CDR3 is 16 amino acids. Per the germline V gene, CDR1 is SGHVS and CDR2 is FQNEAQ. Unmatched junction bases numbered 4, after V lost 4 bases and J lost 2 bases. The CDR3 loop reads CASSSGLAGAQETQYF. The CDR3 DNA sequence: TGTGCCAGCAGCTCAGGACTAGCGGGGGCTCAAGAGACCCAGTACTTC.